These T cell receptor beta chains were read from a single sample in a study of CD8 T cells in ankylosing spondylitis. Each CDR3 protein gets one entry after TCRdb re-called the 5' RACE reads with MiXCR. The data hold 350,000 or so distinct CDR3 sequences, with about 15% observed a single time. The source material was blood, either unsorted or a sorted T cell fraction (not recorded which). The receptors stem from a male donor with ankylosing spondylitis or in good health (not recorded which). The conserved cysteine and the conserved F or W are not part of the CDR3 here. Where a row states a size, it is once, few, many or the class of an expanded clone; other rows omit it.

V gene	J gene	clone size	CDR3 protein
TRBV18	TRBJ1-2	once	ASSPPVVTTIGTNGYT
TRBV5-1	TRBJ1-4	-	ASSLGRENEKLF
TRBV7-9	TRBJ2-1	few	ASSLGQHNEQF
TRBV12-3/TRBV12-4	TRBJ2-3	few	ASSFANLAGGQH
TRBV12-3/TRBV12-4	TRBJ2-5	few	ASSLSGLQETQY
TRBV19	TRBJ1-1	few	ASKQGHTLNTEAF
TRBV20-1	TRBJ2-1	-	SADPGTSGHNEQF
TRBV20-1	TRBJ2-7	-	SARVRGGGSFEQY
TRBV29-1	TRBJ1-1	-	SARAYTEAF
TRBV20-1	TRBJ1-1	few	SAQGVGTEAF
TRBV7-9	TRBJ2-2	-	ASSPLSNTGELF
TRBV5-1	TRBJ1-2	-	ASSSGIYGYT
TRBV5-1	TRBJ2-2	few	ASSYGEGPTGELF
TRBV12-5	TRBJ2-3	-	ASGRLVAQY
TRBV20-1	TRBJ1-4	few	SARARDTNEKLF
TRBV6-5	TRBJ2-1	few	ASSSMNEQF